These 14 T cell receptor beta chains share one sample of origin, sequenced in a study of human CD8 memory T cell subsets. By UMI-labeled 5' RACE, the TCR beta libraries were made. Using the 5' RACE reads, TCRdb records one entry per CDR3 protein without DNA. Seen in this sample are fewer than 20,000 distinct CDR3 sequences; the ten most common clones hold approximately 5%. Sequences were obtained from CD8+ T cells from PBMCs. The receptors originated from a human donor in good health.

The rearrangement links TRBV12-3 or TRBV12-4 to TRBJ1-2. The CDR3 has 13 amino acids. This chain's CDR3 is CASSLGPVEGYTF.

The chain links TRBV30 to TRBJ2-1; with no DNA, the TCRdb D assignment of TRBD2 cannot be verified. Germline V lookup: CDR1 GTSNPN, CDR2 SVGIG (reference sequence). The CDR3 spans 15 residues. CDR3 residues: CAWSVGSSGVSEQFF.

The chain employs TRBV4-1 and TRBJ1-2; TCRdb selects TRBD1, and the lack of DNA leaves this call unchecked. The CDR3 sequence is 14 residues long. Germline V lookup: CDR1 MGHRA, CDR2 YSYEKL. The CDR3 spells CASTISAGGRGYTF.

The CDR3 is CASSHQTGGNYGYTF. The V gene is TRBV4-2, the J gene TRBJ1-2; the TRBD1 assignment by TCRdb is unverifiable without DNA. The CDR3 is 15 amino acids. CDR1 and CDR2 from the germline V gene are LGHNA and YNFKEQ.

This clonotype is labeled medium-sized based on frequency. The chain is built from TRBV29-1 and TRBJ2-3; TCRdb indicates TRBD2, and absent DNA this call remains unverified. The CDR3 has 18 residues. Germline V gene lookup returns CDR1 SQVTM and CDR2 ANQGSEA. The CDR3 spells CSVEAPGTSGSTTDTQYF.

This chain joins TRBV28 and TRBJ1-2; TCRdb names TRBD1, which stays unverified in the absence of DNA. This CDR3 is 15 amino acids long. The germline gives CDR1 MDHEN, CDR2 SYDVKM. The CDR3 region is CASSLYPGGAYGYTF.

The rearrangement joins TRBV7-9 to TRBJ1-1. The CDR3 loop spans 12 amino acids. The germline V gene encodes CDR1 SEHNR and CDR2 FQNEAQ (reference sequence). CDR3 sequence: CASSFGRLEAFF.

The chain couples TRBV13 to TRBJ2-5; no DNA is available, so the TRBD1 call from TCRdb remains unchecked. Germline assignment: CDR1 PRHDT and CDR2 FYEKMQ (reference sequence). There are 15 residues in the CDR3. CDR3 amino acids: CASSLGQGVQETQYF.

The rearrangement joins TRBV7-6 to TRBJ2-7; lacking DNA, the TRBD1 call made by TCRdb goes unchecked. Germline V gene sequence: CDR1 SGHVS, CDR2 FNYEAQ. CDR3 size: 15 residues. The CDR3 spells CASRVGGGQSYEQYF.

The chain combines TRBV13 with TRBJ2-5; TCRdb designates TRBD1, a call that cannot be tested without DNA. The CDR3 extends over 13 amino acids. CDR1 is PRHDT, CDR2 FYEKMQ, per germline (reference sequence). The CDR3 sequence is CASSFQGSETQYF.

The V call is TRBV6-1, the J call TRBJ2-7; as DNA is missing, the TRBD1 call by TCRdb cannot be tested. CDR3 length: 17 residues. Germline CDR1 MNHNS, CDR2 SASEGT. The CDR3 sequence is CASSTRQGTGFAYEQYF.

CDR3: CASSRAYEQYF. This sequence joins TRBV5-1 and TRBJ2-7. This CDR3 comprises 11 residues. Germline values: CDR1 SGHRS, CDR2 YFSETQ.

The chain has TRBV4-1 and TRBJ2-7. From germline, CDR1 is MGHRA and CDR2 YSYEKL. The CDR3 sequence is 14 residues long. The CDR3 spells CASSQVQGDYEQYF.

The CDR3 sequence: CASSLLRGDRTGELFF. The chain has TRBV3-1 and TRBJ2-2; the TCRdb call, TRBD1, lacks DNA for checking. CDR3 length equals 16 residues. Germline V gives CDR1 LGHDT, CDR2 YNNKEL (reference sequence). Looking up the rest from reference TRBV3-1 and TRBJ2-2 gives the full variable domain: DTAVSQTPKYLVTQMGNDKSIKCEQNLGHDTMYWYKQDSKKFLKIMFSYNNKELIINETVPNRFSPKSPDKAHLNLHINSLELGDSAVYFCASSLLRGDRTGELFFGEGSRLTVL.